Below, 16 T cell receptor beta chains from the same sample are listed, as sequenced in a study of cytomegalovirus exposure and HLA in healthy donors. Only in-frame clones appear in the TCRdb table, and some are missing; sequencing was by immunoSEQ multiplex PCR. The sample records tens of thousands of clones, 80% to 85% being singletons. The source material was PBMCs. The receptors shown here come from a woman aged 18 to 35 in good health and CMV-seropositive.

V is TRBV5-1 and J is TRBJ2-3; TRBD1 matches at 7 bases. Trimming took 2 bases from V and 3 from J; bases not matched to a gene: 12. The CDR3 length is 17 residues. Germline CDR1 and CDR2: SGHRS and YFSETQ. The CDR3 DNA reads as TGCGCCAGCAGCTTTCAGGGGGACCCTCCAGCAACAGATACGCAGTATTTT. This gives the protein CASSFQGDPPATDTQYF.

The chain employs TRBV2 and TRBJ2-2; D gene uncertain. The length of the CDR3 is 16 residues. The V gene's germline CDR1 is SNHLY and CDR2 FYNNEI. V was pared by 1 base and J by 0 bases, with 9 bases between. CDR3 DNA sequence: TGTGCCAGCAGTGAAGTTGGAGCAGCGAACACCGGGGAGCTGTTTTTT. As protein: CASSEVGAANTGELFF.

The chain recombines TRBV6-6 with TRBJ2-7, with D possibly matching TRBD2 (6 bases). V gave up 7 bases and J gave up 3 bases, with 16 bases separating them. The CDR3 runs to 14 residues. In germline, CDR1 is MNHNY, CDR2 SVGAGI (reference sequence). CDR3 coding DNA: TGTGCCAGCACTCTTCGGGACTTGGGCTACGAGCAGTACTTC. This gives the protein CASTLRDLGYEQYF.

This clone was recorded once. V and J are TRBV18 and TRBJ1-1, with no clear D. This CDR3 has 13 amino acids. V was pared by 0 bases and J by 7 bases, with 9 bases between. Germline V gene data show CDR1 as KGHSH and CDR2 as LQKENI. CDR3 protein: CASSPPGGFEAFF. CDR3 bases: TGTGCCAGCTCACCACCGGGAGGGTTTGAAGCTTTCTTT.

The count of this clone is one. The chain combines TRBV6-5 with TRBJ2-5; 13 bases fit TRBD2. Per germline, CDR1 MNHEY and CDR2 SVGAGI. The V gene end was trimmed by 4 bases and the J gene end by 5 bases; junction bases not matched to a gene: 7. This CDR3 region has 16 residues. The CDR3 sequence is CASSSRTSGGLETQYF. DNA of the CDR3: TGTGCCAGCAGTTCGAGGACTAGCGGGGGTCTGGAGACCCAGTACTTC.

This clone was seen just once. The germline gene is not matched at one end of the junction; a read error may be the cause. This chain uses TRBV5-1 with TRBJ1-1; D is perhaps TRBD1 (5 bases). Germline V lookup: CDR1 SGHRS, CDR2 YFSETQ. The CDR3 totals 11 residues. CDR3 in DNA: TGCGCCAGCAGCTGGGGGGTTGACATGATCTTT. Protein product: CASSWGVDMIF.

The V call is TRBV2, the J call TRBJ1-1; a weak D match, TRBD1 (5 bases). Trimming removed 6 bases from V and 6 bases from J, with 14 bases in between. The CDR3 sequence is 13 residues long. CDR1 and CDR2 from the germline V gene are SNHLY and FYNNEI. The CDR3 DNA follows: TGTGCCAGCAGATCAACAGGACCTGCTGAAGCTTTCTTT. Translating gives CASRSTGPAEAFF.

The chain couples TRBV7-9 to TRBJ2-7; possible D gene TRBD1, 6 bases. Germline CDR1 and CDR2: SEHNR and FQNEAQ (reference sequence). The CDR3 runs to 14 residues. Trimming removed 3 bases at V and 0 bases at J, with 9 bases between. The CDR3 DNA sequence: TGTGCCAGCAGCTTCGGACAGAGCTCCTACGAGCAGTACTTC. Translation gives CASSFGQSSYEQYF.

The chain carries TRBV5-1 and TRBJ1-4; 9 bases agree with TRBD1. V dropped 3 bases and J dropped 4; count of bases not matched to a gene: 4. Looked up from germline, CDR1 is SGHRS and CDR2 is YFSETQ. This CDR3 spans 15 amino acids. The CDR3 here is CASSSPGQGNEKLFF. The CDR3 DNA sequence: TGCGCCAGCAGCTCCCCGGGACAGGGTAATGAAAAACTGTTTTTT.

The rearrangement joins TRBV13 to TRBJ1-1, with a possible D match to TRBD1 (6 bases). The germline V gene has CDR1 PRHDT and CDR2 FYEKMQ (reference sequence). Trimming took 5 bases from V and 5 from J, leaving 15 bases between them. This CDR3 is 14 amino acids long. The CDR3 sequence is CASSNYRVSTEAFF. The CDR3 bases are TGTGCCAGCAGCAATTACAGGGTTAGTACTGAAGCTTTCTTT.

The gene calls are TRBV6-1 and TRBJ1-2; 7 nucleotides align to TRBD1. Trimming took 0 bases from V and 0 from J; bases not matched to a gene: 19. Germline CDR1 is MNHNS and CDR2 is SASEGT. The CDR3 is made up of 21 amino acids. The CDR3 spells CASSEASAGGIPIPANYGYTF. The CDR3 DNA is TGTGCCAGCAGTGAAGCATCGGCAGGGGGGATCCCGATTCCCGCTAACTATGGCTACACCTTC.

The gene calls are TRBV28 and TRBJ2-7; D is possibly TRBD2 (7 bases). The CDR3 spans 15 residues. Trimming left V 9 bases short and J 3 bases short, with 21 bases between. CDR1 MDHEN and CDR2 SYDVKM come from the germline V gene. The CDR3 here is CASAEEGGAHYEQYF. DNA of the CDR3: TGTGCCAGTGCCGAGGAGGGGGGGGCCCACTACGAGCAGTACTTC.

The rearrangement joins TRBV5-1 to TRBJ2-2; 9 nucleotides agree with TRBD1. The length of the CDR3 is 15 residues. Germline CDR1 reads SGHRS; CDR2 reads YFSETQ. The ends lost 3 bases at V and 5 bases at J; junction bases unmatched: 5. The CDR3 coding sequence is TGCGCCAGCAGCTGGACAGGGGAGGGAACCGGGGAGCTGTTTTTT. Its protein is CASSWTGEGTGELFF.

CDR3 coding DNA: TGTGCCAGCAGTTACGCGGGATCTGGTGAAAAACTGTTTTTT. It yields the protein CASSYAGSGEKLFF. The genes are TRBV6-5 and TRBJ1-4; D is undetermined. The CDR3 runs to 14 residues. Germline loops: CDR1 MNHEY, CDR2 SVGAGI. The V end lost 2 bases, the J end lost 7 bases, and 11 bases lay between the germline ends.

The genes are TRBV6-1 and TRBJ1-2, with D hard to call. CDR1 is MNHNS and CDR2 is SASEGT in the germline V gene. This CDR3 contains 13 residues. With 2 bases removed from V and 8 bases from J, the gap between germline ends came to 12 bases. CDR3 DNA: TGTGCCAGCAGTGAACCAGGCCTCGGCGGCTACACCTTC. Residues: CASSEPGLGGYTF.

This chain joins TRBV2 and TRBJ1-1; 8 nucleotides line up with TRBD1. Trimming cost V 5 bases and J 3 bases; bases outside gene matches: 8. This CDR3 comprises 15 residues. Germline lookup yields CDR1 SNHLY and CDR2 FYNNEI. CDR3 loop: CASSFQGASDTEAFF. The CDR3 DNA sequence: TGTGCCAGCAGTTTTCAGGGGGCATCGGACACTGAAGCTTTCTTT.